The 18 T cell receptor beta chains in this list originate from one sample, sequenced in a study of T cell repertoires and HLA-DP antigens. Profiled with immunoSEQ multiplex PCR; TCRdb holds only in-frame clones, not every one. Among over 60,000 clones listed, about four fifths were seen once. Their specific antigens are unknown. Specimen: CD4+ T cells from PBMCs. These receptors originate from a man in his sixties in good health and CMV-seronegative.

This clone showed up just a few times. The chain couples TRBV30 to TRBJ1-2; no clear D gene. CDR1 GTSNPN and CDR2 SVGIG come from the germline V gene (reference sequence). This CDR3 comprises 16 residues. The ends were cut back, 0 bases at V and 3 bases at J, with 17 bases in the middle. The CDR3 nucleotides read TGTGCCTGGAGTGTTCTCCCACGAAAAAGGGACTATGGCTACACCTTC. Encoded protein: CAWSVLPRKRDYGYTF.

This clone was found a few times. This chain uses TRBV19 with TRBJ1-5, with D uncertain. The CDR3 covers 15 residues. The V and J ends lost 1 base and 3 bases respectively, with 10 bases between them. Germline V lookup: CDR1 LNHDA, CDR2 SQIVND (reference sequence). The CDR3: CASSIGRQANQPQHF. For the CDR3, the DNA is TGTGCCAGTAGTATAGGGAGGCAGGCCAATCAGCCCCAGCATTTT.

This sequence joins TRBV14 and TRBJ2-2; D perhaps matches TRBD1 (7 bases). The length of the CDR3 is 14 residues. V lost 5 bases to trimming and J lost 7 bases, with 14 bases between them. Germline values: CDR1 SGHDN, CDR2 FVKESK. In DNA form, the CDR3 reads TGTGCCAGCAGCGCGAACAGGGGAGGCGGGGAGCTGTTTTTT. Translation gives CASSANRGGGELFF.

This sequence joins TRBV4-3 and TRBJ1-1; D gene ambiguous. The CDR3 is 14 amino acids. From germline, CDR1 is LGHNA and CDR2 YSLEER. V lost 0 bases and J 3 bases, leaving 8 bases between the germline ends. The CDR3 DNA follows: TGCGCCAGCAGCCAAGATCGCCAGCACACTGAAGCTTTCTTT. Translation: CASSQDRQHTEAFF.

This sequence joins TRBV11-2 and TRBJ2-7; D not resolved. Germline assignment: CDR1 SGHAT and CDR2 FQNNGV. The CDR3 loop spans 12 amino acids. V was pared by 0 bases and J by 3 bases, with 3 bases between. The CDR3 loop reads CASSLDGYEQYF. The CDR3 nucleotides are TGTGCCAGCAGCTTAGACGGCTACGAGCAGTACTTC.

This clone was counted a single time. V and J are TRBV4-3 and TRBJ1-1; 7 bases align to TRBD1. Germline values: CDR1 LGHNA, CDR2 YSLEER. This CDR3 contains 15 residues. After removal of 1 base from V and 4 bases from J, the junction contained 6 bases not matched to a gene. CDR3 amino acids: CASSQATQGPTEAFF. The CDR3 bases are TGCGCCAGCAGCCAAGCCACACAGGGGCCCACTGAAGCTTTCTTT.

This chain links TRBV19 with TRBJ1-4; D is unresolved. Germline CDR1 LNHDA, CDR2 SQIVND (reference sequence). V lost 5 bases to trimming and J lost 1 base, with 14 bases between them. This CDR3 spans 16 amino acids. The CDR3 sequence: CASSLHHAITNEKLFF. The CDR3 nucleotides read TGTGCCAGTAGTTTACACCACGCCATAACTAATGAAAAACTGTTTTTT.

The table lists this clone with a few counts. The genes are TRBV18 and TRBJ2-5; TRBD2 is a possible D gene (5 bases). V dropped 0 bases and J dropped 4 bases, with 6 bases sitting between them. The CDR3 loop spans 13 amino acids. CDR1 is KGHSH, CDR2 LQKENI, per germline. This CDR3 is CASSPPGGETQYF. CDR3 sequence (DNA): TGTGCCAGCTCACCACCCGGAGGAGAGACCCAGTACTTC.

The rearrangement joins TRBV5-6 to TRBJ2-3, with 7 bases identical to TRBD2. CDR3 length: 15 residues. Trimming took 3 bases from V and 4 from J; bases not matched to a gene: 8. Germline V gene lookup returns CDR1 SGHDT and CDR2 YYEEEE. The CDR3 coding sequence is TGTGCCAGCAGCTATCCCACTAGCGCCCCAGATACGCAGTATTTT. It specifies CASSYPTSAPDTQYF.

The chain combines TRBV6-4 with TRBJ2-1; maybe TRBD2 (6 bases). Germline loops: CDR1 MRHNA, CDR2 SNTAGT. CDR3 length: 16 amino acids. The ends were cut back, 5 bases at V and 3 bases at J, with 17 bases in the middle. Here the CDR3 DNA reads TGTGCCAGCAGTCAAGAAGGGACTCTTTTCTACAATGAGCAGTTCTTC. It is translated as CASSQEGTLFYNEQFF.

Written as DNA, the CDR3 is TGTGCCAGCAGCTATAGCGGGGCCCAAGAGACCCAGTACTTC. It translates to CASSYSGAQETQYF. The V gene is TRBV9, the J gene TRBJ2-5, with 8 bases that match TRBD2. V was clipped by 4 bases and J by 1 base; unmatched bases: 3. Germline CDR1 and CDR2: SGDLS and YYNGEE. CDR3 length: 14 residues.

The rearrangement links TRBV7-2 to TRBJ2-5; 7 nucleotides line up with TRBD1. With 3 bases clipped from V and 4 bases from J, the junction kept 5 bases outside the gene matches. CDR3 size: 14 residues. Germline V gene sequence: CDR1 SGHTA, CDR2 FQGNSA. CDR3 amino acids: CASSFRGRTETQYF. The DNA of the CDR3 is TGTGCCAGCAGCTTTAGGGGGCGGACAGAGACCCAGTACTTC.

Here the CDR3 DNA reads TGTGCCAGCAGCCCGACAGGGGGCTTAAACGAGCAGTACTTC. This sequence encodes CASSPTGGLNEQYF. V and J are TRBV5-4 and TRBJ2-7, with TRBD1 identical over 10 bases. CDR1 is SGHNT, CDR2 YYREEE, per germline (reference sequence). The CDR3 is 14 residues long. Germline trimming cut 4 bases from V and 5 bases from J; bases unmatched to any gene: 6.

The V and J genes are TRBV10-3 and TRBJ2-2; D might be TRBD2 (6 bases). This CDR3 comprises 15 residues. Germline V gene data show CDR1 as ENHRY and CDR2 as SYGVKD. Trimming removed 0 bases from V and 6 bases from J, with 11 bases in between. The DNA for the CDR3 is TGTGCCATCAGTGAGTCCGGGCTAGCGTCCGGGGAGCTGTTTTTT. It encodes CAISESGLASGELFF.

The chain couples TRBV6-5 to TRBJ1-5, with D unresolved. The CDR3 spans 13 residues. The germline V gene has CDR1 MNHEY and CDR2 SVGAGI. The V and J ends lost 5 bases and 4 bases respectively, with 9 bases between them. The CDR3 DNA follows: TGTGCCAGCAGTGCACTCAGAAATCAGCCCCAGCATTTT. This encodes CASSALRNQPQHF.

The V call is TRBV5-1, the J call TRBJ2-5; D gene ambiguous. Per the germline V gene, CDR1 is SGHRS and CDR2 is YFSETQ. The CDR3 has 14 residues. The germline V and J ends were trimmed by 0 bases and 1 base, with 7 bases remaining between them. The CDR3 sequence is CASSLGMSQETQYF. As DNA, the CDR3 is TGCGCCAGCAGCTTGGGGATGTCCCAAGAGACCCAGTACTTC.

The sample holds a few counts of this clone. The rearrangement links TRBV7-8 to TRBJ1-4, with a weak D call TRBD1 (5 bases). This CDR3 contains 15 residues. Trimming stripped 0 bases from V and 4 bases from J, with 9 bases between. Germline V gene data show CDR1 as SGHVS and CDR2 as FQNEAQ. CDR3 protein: CASSLARGDNEKLFF. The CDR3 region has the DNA TGTGCCAGCAGCTTAGCACGGGGGGATAATGAAAAACTGTTTTTT.

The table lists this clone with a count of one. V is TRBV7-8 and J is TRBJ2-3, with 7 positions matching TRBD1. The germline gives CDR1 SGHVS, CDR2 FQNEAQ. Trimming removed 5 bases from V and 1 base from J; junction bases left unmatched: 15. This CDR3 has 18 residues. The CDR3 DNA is TGTGCCAGCAGCCCCCGGGACAGTTGGGGTACCCGCACAGATACGCAGTATTTT. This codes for CASSPRDSWGTRTDTQYF.